This section outlines one T cell receptor (beta chain) sequence together with its context. Its antigen is currently not known. Within one base of it there is no much larger clone, and no base qualities were kept. TCRbeta CDR3 regions were amplified from genomic DNA using the immunoSEQ Assay, a bias-controlled multiplex PCR. Per the original workflow: Nucleated cell counts per sample were estimated from amplification of reference gene primers within the assay. To quantify the absolute abundance of each unique TCRbeta CDR3 rearrangement, sequence reads were collapsed and filtered. For each sample, productive Simpson clonality was calculated as the square root of Simpson's diversity index over productive rearrangements. TCRdb retrieved this table from immuneACCESS and kept in-frame rearrangements only. Not all clones are present; in checked studies, unresolved V genes account for under half, and no reason is known for the remainder. From that table come the V and J calls and clone size; the DNA was used to work out D and trimming. The sample data list some 320,000 clones, and roughly nine tenths of these were observed just once. The biggest ten clones account for around 2.5% of the sample.

This entry is derived from a study of blood T cell repertoires in COVID-19 (dated by TCRdb to about 2020). General notes on the study: Samples from collaborators originated in the United States, Italy and Spain and spanned both the acute and convalescent phases of COVID-19. The material from the prospective study consisted of cDNA or gDNA derived from T cells, B-cell-depleted T cells, or PBMCs. Deeply sampled blood TCRbeta repertoires from subjects exposed to, actively infected with, or recovered from COVID-19 were included in the dataset. The repertoires were released in a freely available public database meant as a resource for research on the immune response to SARS-CoV-2. The sample metadata nearly always contained a de-identified subject ID, COVID-19 status, age in years and sex. The samples were drawn from two sources: the first 160 participants of the ongoing ImmuneRACE study, and fewer than 1,500 subjects contributed by 6 global collaborators. HLA class I and class II types, where available, came from metadata supplied by the sample provider rather than from assay-based typing.

Participants in the prospective study were aged about 18 to 90 years, lived in 24 United States geographic areas, and enrolled through a virtual design. In the prospective study, participants were assigned to cohorts based on the clinical history participants reported in a screening survey and a study questionnaire. Recovered participants in ImmuneRACE Cohort 3 were defined as having two consecutive negative NP/OP PCR tests, clearance from a healthcare professional, or resolution of symptoms. Each participant in the prospective study had whole blood, serum and a nasopharyngeal or oropharyngeal swab collected by mobile phlebotomists. Participants in the prospective study had the option to provide additional blood draws and questionnaires over an approximately 2-month period. Blood samples from the prospective study were shipped frozen or at room temperature prior to DNA extraction. At the junction V is shortened by 5 bases and J by 10 bases, with 15 bases in between. Sequences MNHEY (CDR1) and SVGAGI (CDR2) are obtained from the germline V gene. The CDR3 runs 14 amino acids, cysteine and phenylalanine included. Only CDR3 DNA remains: 42 bases, in frame from the first base.

Study-wide conclusions, independent of this receptor: The amount of clinical and demographic metadata varied by source and participant and was provided uncurated.

The chain is encoded by TRBV6-5 joined to TRBJ1-6; possibly the D gene is TRBD1, per 6 matching bases. Sequencing was performed on PBMCs or T cells enriched from blood (not recorded which). The clonotype comes from a man between 60 and 75 years old who had recovered from COVID-19. The CDR3 here reads CASSRGQRVSPLHF. The DNA sequence is given as TGTGCCAGCAGTCGAGGACAGAGAGTATCACCCCTCCACTTT.